The 4 T cell receptor beta chains below come from one sample, sequenced in a study of a mutant IDH1 vaccine in newly diagnosed glioma. Method: immunoSEQ multiplex PCR; TCRdb's copy keeps in-frame clones and lacks some. The table lists about 94,000 clones, just under 90% of them singletons, with 0.77% in the top ten. The time point denotes: week 47, end of study. Vaccinated patients received 300 ug of mutant IDH1 20-mer peptide per dose, with topical imiquimod. These receptors have no known antigen. This sample comprised PBMCs, obtained from a glioma patient whose treatment included an IDH1 peptide vaccine. All receptors derive from a woman aged 45-59 years with glioma.

This chain joins TRBV10-2 and TRBJ1-6; a weak D match, TRBD1 (6 bases). The CDR3 has 14 amino acids. Trimming left V 4 bases short and J 7 bases short, with 11 bases between. Germline-derived CDR1 and CDR2 are WSHSY and SAAADI. The CDR3 is CASSVGGLNSPLHF. The CDR3, as DNA: TGCGCCAGCAGTGTGGGGGGCCTCAATTCACCCCTCCACTTT.

The chain carries TRBV6-5 and TRBJ2-5; D is ambiguous. V was pared by 1 base and J by 4 bases, with 10 bases between. CDR3 size: 14 residues. CDR1 is MNHEY, CDR2 SVGAGI, per germline. CDR3 sequence: CASSYYSIGETQYF. The CDR3 DNA sequence: TGTGCCAGCAGTTACTATTCGATCGGAGAGACCCAGTACTTC.

The rearrangement joins TRBV9 to TRBJ2-1; TRBD2 aligns across 13 bases. The CDR3 covers 17 residues. Looked up from germline, CDR1 is SGDLS and CDR2 is YYNGEE. J lost 10 bases, V lost 0 bases, and 10 bases had no gene match. CDR3 protein: CASSVELAGGPWGEQFF. For the CDR3, the DNA is TGTGCCAGCAGCGTAGAACTAGCGGGAGGGCCTTGGGGGGAGCAGTTCTTC.

J is TRBJ2-2 and V is TRBV5-1; D gene ambiguous. V was clipped by 2 bases and J by 0 bases, with 5 bases between them. The CDR3 is 14 residues long. Germline CDR1 SGHRS, CDR2 YFSETQ. CDR3 coding DNA: TGCGCCAGCAGCTTTGAAACGAACACCGGGGAGCTGTTTTTT. This encodes CASSFETNTGELFF.